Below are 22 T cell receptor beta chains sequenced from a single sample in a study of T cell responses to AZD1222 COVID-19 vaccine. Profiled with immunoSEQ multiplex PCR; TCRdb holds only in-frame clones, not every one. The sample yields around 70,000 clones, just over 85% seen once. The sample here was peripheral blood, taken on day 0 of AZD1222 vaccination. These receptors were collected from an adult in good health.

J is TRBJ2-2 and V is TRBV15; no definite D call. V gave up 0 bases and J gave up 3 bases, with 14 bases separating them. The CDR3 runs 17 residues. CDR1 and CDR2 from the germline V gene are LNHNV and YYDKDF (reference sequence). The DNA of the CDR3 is TGTGCCACCAGCAGAGATATTGCAGGAGATTACACCGGGGAGCTGTTTTTT. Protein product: CATSRDIAGDYTGELFF.

The CDR3 region has the DNA TGTGCCAGCAGACCATGGGGACAGGGAGACACTGAAGCTTTCTTT. Encoded protein: CASRPWGQGDTEAFF. This chain links TRBV6-5 with TRBJ1-1; 9 bases map to TRBD1. The V segment lost 6 bases and the J segment 3 bases; nucleotides outside the gene matches: 8. CDR1 MNHEY and CDR2 SVGAGI come from the germline V gene. The CDR3 totals 15 residues.

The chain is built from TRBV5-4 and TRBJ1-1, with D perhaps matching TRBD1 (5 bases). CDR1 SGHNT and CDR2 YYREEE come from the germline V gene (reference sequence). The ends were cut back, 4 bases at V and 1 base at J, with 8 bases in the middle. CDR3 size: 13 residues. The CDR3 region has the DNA TGTGCCAGCAGCCAGGACACGAACACTGAAGCTTTCTTT. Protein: CASSQDTNTEAFF.

CDR3 protein: CASSPGQGQTQYF. For the CDR3, the DNA is TGTGCCAGTTCCCCGGGACAGGGGCAGACCCAGTACTTC. This chain links TRBV7-3 with TRBJ2-5; TRBD1 aligns across 10 bases. This CDR3 has 13 amino acids. Losses at the gene ends were 9 bases for V and 6 bases for J; bases not matched to a gene: 7. Germline assignment: CDR1 SGHTA and CDR2 FQGTGA.

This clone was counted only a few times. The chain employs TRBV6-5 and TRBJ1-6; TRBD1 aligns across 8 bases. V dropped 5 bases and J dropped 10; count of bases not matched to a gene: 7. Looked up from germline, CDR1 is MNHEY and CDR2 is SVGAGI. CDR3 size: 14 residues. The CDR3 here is CASSPGQGVSPLHF. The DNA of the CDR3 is TGTGCCAGCAGTCCCGGACAGGGAGTGTCACCCCTCCACTTT.

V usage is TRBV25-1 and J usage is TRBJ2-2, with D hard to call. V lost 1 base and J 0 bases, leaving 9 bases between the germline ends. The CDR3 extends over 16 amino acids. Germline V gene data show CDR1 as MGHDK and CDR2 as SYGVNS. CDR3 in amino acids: CASSESRLSNTGELFF. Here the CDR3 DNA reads TGTGCCAGCAGTGAATCCCGCCTATCGAACACCGGGGAGCTGTTTTTT.

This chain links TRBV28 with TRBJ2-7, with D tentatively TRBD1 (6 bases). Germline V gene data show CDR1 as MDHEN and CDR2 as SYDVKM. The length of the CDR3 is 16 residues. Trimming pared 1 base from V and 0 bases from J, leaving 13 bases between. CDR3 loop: CASSLSGGLSSYEQYF. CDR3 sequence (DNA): TGTGCCAGCAGTTTATCTGGGGGCCTGAGCTCCTACGAGCAGTACTTC.

CDR3 bases: TGTGCCAGCACCTTACCAGATCGGGGTAATCAGCCCCAGCATTTT. As protein: CASTLPDRGNQPQHF. The chain links TRBV28 to TRBJ1-5, with no clear D. The V end lost 7 bases, the J end lost 4 bases, and 17 bases lay between the germline ends. The CDR3 has 15 residues. Germline CDR1 is MDHEN and CDR2 is SYDVKM.

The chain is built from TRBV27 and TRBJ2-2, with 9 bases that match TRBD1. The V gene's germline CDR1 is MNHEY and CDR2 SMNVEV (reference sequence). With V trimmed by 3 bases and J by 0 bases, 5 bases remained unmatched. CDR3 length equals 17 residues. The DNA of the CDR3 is TGTGCCAGCAGTTTCCCGGGACAGGGAACGAACACCGGGGAGCTGTTTTTT. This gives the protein CASSFPGQGTNTGELFF.

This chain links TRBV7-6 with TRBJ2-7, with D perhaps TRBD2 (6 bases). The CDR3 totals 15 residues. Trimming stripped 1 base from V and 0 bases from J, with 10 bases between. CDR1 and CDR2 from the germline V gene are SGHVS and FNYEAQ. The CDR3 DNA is TGTGCCAGCAGCTTAGTAGGGAGGAGCTCCTACGAGCAGTACTTC. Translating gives CASSLVGRSSYEQYF.

The CDR3 bases are TGTGCCAGCAGCGCATCGGCAGGGAGCACTGAAGCTTTCTTT. Its translation: CASSASAGSTEAFF. The chain uses TRBV7-3 and TRBJ1-1, with a tentative D call TRBD1 (5 bases). With 5 bases removed from V and 4 bases from J, the gap between germline ends came to 14 bases. The CDR3 spans 14 residues. The germline CDR1 and CDR2 sequences are SGHTA and FQGTGA.

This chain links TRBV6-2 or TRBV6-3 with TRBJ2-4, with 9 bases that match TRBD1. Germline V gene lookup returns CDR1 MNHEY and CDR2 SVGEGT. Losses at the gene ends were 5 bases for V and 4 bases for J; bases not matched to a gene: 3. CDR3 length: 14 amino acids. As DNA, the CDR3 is TGTGCCAGCAGTCAAGACAGGGGGAAAAACATTCAGTACTTC. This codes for CASSQDRGKNIQYF.

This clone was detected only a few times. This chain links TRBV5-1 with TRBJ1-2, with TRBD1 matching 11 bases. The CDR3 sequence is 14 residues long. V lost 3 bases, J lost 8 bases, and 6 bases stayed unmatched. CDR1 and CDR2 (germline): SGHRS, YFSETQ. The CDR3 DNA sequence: TGCGCCAGCAGCTCCGGACAGGGGGCTAGAGGCTACACCTTC. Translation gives CASSSGQGARGYTF.

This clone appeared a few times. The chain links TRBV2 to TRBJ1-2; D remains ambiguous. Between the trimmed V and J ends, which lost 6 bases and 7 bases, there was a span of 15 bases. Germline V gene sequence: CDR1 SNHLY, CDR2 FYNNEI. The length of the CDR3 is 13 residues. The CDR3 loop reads CASRNDGVGGYTF. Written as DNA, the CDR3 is TGTGCCAGCAGAAACGACGGGGTTGGTGGCTACACCTTC. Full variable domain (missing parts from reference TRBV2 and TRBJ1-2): EPEVTQTPSHQVTQMGQEVILRCVPISNHLYFYWYRQILGQKVEFLVSFYNNEISEKSEIFDDQFSVERPDGSNFTLKIRSTKLEDSAMYFCASRNDGVGGYTFGSGTRLTVV.

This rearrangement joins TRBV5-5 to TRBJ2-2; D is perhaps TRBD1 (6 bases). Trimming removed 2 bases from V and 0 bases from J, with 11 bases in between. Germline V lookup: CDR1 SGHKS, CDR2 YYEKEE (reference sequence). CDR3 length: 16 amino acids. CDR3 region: CASSFNKGANTGELFF. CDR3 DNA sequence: TGTGCCAGCAGCTTTAACAAGGGGGCGAACACCGGGGAGCTGTTTTTT.

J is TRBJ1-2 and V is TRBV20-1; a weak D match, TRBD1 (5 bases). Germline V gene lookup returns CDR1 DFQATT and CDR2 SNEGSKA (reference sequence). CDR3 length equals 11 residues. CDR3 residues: CSGTRGYGYTF. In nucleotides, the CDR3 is TGCAGCGGAACAAGGGGTTACGGCTACACCTTC.

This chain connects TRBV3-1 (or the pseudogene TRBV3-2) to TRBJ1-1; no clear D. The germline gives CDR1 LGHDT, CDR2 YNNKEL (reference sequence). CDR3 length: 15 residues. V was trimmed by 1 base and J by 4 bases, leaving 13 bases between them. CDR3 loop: CASSQVGGSVTEAFF. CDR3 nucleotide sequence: TGTGCCAGCAGCCAAGTAGGAGGAAGCGTCACTGAAGCTTTCTTT.

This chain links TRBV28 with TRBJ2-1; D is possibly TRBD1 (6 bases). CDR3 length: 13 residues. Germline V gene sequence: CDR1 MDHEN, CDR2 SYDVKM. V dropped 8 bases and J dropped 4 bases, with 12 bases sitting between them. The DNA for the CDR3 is TGTGCCAGCCGCCCTCAGGGGTACAATGAGCAGTTCTTC. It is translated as CASRPQGYNEQFF.

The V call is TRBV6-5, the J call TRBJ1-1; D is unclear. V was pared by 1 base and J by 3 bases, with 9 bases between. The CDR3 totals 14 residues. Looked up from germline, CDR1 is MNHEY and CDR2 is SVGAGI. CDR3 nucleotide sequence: TGTGCCAGCAGTTACTTAGATAGCTACACTGAAGCTTTCTTT. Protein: CASSYLDSYTEAFF.

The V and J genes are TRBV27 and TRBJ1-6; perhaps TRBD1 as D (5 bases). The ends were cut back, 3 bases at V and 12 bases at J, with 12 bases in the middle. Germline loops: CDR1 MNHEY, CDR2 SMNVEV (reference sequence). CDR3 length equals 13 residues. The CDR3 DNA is TGTGCCAGCAGTTTCGACAGATTAAGACCCCTCCACTTT. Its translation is CASSFDRLRPLHF.

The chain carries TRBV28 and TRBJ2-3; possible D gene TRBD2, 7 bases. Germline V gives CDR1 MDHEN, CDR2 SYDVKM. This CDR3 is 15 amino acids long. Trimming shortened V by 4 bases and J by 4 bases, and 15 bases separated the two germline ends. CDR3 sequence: CASSWRGAGADTQYF. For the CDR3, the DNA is TGTGCCAGCAGTTGGAGGGGGGCGGGGGCAGATACGCAGTATTTT.

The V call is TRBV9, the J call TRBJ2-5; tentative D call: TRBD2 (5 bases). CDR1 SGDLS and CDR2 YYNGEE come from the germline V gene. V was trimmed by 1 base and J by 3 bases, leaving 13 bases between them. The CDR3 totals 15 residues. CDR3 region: CASSVQSGYEETQYF. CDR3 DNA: TGTGCCAGCAGCGTACAATCGGGGTACGAAGAGACCCAGTACTTC. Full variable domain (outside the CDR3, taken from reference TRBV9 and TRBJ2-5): DSGVTQTPKHLITATGQRVTLRCSPRSGDLSVYWYQQSLDQGLQFLIQYYNGEERAKGNILERFSAQQFPDLHSELNLSSLELGDSALYFCASSVQSGYEETQYFGPGTRLLVL.